The 16 T cell receptor beta chains presented below share a single source sample, sequenced in a study of T cell responses to AZD1222 COVID-19 vaccine. Sequencing used immunoSEQ multiplex PCR; TCRdb keeps in-frame clones, though not all of them. The table includes around 78,000 clones, roughly nine tenths detected once. This specimen was peripheral blood, taken 28 days after the second AZD1222 dose. Receptors originate from an adult who received the AZD1222 COVID-19 vaccine.

The chain uses TRBV7-9 and TRBJ2-7; D remains unclear. The germline V gene has CDR1 SEHNR and CDR2 FQNEAQ (reference sequence). This CDR3 has 13 residues. Between the trimmed V and J ends, which lost 2 bases and 0 bases, there was a span of 5 bases. The CDR3 nucleotides read TGTGCCAGCAGCTTATACGTCTCCTACGAGCAGTACTTC. Its translation is CASSLYVSYEQYF.

The chain uses TRBV6-6 and TRBJ1-2; no clear D. The CDR3 totals 13 residues. Deletions cut 6 bases from V and 8 bases from J, with 16 bases between. Germline V gene lookup returns CDR1 MNHNY and CDR2 SVGAGI (reference sequence). CDR3 nucleotide sequence: TGTGCCAGCAGGCAGGTCCGGGCGGCAGGCTACACCTTC. This gives the protein CASRQVRAAGYTF.

J is TRBJ2-5 and V is TRBV19; perhaps TRBD2 as D (6 bases). Germline CDR1 and CDR2: LNHDA and SQIVND (reference sequence). The CDR3 length is 14 residues. The V end lost 7 bases, the J end lost 6 bases, and 18 bases lay between the germline ends. The CDR3 nucleotides read TGTGCCAGTACCTCTACTGGGGGGAGGAAGACCCAGTACTTC. Its protein is CASTSTGGRKTQYF.

The rearrangement links TRBV30 to TRBJ2-7; weak D call: TRBD1 (7 bases). The V and J ends lost 3 bases and 1 base respectively, with 13 bases between them. CDR3 length: 14 residues. CDR1 GTSNPN and CDR2 SVGIG come from the germline V gene (reference sequence). The CDR3 loop is CAWRTQGGSYEQYF. The CDR3 nucleotides are TGTGCCTGGAGGACCCAGGGGGGATCCTACGAGCAGTACTTC.

V gene TRBV11-2 combines with J gene TRBJ2-3; the D gene is possibly TRBD1 (7 bases). V was cut by 6 bases and J by 8 bases, with 30 bases left in between. From germline, CDR1 is SGHAT and CDR2 FQNNGV. This CDR3 is built from 18 residues. The CDR3 loop reads CASSRPGGYRLTGVTQYF. CDR3 DNA sequence: TGTGCCAGCAGTCGACCAGGGGGGTACAGGTTGACCGGGGTTACGCAGTATTTT.

The chain links TRBV15 to TRBJ1-1; D is possibly TRBD1 (6 bases). This CDR3 comprises 15 residues. Trimming pared 3 bases from V and 1 base from J, leaving 12 bases between. The germline V gene encodes CDR1 LNHNV and CDR2 YYDKDF (reference sequence). Written as DNA, the CDR3 is TGTGCCACCAGCAGGATGGACAGCCAGAACACTGAAGCTTTCTTT. Its translation: CATSRMDSQNTEAFF.

The CDR3 coding sequence is TGTGCCAGCAGCCCCGGACAGTTAATCACTGAAGCTTTCTTT. This translates into CASSPGQLITEAFF. V and J are TRBV6-5 and TRBJ1-1, with D tentatively TRBD1 (6 bases). Trimming removed 6 bases from V and 4 bases from J, with 15 bases in between. The germline V gene encodes CDR1 MNHEY and CDR2 SVGAGI. CDR3 length: 14 residues.

The chain couples TRBV10-3 to TRBJ1-1, with unresolved D. Germline-derived CDR1 and CDR2 are ENHRY and SYGVKD. The CDR3 is 13 amino acids. The V gene lost 7 bases and the J gene lost 1 base, with 10 bases spanning the gap. The CDR3: CAITDPQNTEAFF. In DNA form, the CDR3 reads TGTGCCATCACTGACCCCCAGAACACTGAAGCTTTCTTT.

The chain uses TRBV5-1 and TRBJ1-2; 10 bases fit TRBD1. The V segment lost 0 bases and the J segment 8 bases; nucleotides outside the gene matches: 7. CDR3 length equals 15 residues. CDR1 SGHRS and CDR2 YFSETQ come from the germline V gene. DNA for the CDR3: TGCGCCAGCAGCTTGGCCGCGACAGGGGGCGAAGGCTACACCTTC. Translation gives CASSLAATGGEGYTF.

This chain uses TRBV5-1 with TRBJ2-5; D unresolved. The CDR3 consists of 12 residues. V lost 2 bases, J lost 5 bases, and 7 bases lay in between. In germline, CDR1 is SGHRS, CDR2 YFSETQ. This CDR3 is CASSFSGETQYF. The CDR3 DNA is TGCGCCAGCAGCTTCTCCGGGGAGACCCAGTACTTC.

The J gene is TRBJ1-2, the V gene TRBV7-8; TRBD1 agrees at 7 bases. The CDR3 is 15 residues long. CDR1 is SGHVS, CDR2 FQNEAQ, per germline. The junction had 10 bases not matched to a gene; V was cut back by 5 bases and J by 4 bases. CDR3 loop: CASSTHRGGIYGYTF. The CDR3, as DNA: TGTGCCAGCAGCACGCACAGGGGCGGGATCTATGGCTACACCTTC.

This chain joins TRBV28 and TRBJ1-5, with D uncertain. The germline V gene encodes CDR1 MDHEN and CDR2 SYDVKM. Trimming left V 7 bases short and J 0 bases short, with 16 bases between. This CDR3 is 16 amino acids long. The CDR3 loop reads CASTPGVSYSNQPQHF. The CDR3 nucleotides are TGTGCCAGCACCCCGGGTGTCAGTTATAGCAATCAGCCCCAGCATTTT.

The count of this clone is one. The chain has TRBV29-1 and TRBJ1-2; 8 bases map to TRBD1. The CDR3 covers 11 residues. The germline CDR1 and CDR2 sequences are SQVTM and ANQGSEA. J gave up 8 bases and V 7 bases, and 6 bases lay outside the gene matches. CDR3 nucleotide sequence: TGCAGCGGTGGACAGGGCGAGGGCTACACCTTC. This translates into CSGGQGEGYTF.

This rearrangement joins TRBV14 to TRBJ1-4; D might be TRBD1 (5 bases). The CDR3 loop spans 15 amino acids. The germline gives CDR1 SGHDN, CDR2 FVKESK. V lost 3 bases, J lost 5 bases, and 13 bases lay in between. CDR3 sequence reads: CASSQRAGKNEKLFF. In DNA form, the CDR3 reads TGTGCCAGCAGCCAGAGGGCAGGGAAAAATGAAAAACTGTTTTTT.

This clone was detected only once. The V and J genes are TRBV7-9 and TRBJ1-5, with 7 bases identical to TRBD1. V gave up 5 bases and J gave up 7 bases; unmatched junction bases: 5. The CDR3 covers 13 residues. Germline CDR1 reads SEHNR; CDR2 reads FQNEAQ (reference sequence). The CDR3 DNA reads TGTGCCAGCAGCCACGCAGGGGGACAGCCCCAGCATTTT. Protein product: CASSHAGGQPQHF.

The CDR3 sequence is CASARRSPETRRDYEQYF. The DNA for the CDR3 is TGTGCCAGTGCCCGGCGAAGCCCTGAAACGAGGCGAGACTACGAGCAGTACTTC. The chain has TRBV7-9 and TRBJ2-7, with D unclear. Looked up from germline, CDR1 is SEHNR and CDR2 is FQNEAQ (reference sequence). Trimming left V 9 bases short and J 3 bases short, with 30 bases between. This CDR3 comprises 18 residues.